This entry is about one TCR beta chain. This record belongs to a study of blood T cell repertoires in COVID-19. Across the whole study: Whether acute or convalescent, the COVID-19 samples came from the United States, Italy and Spain. Sources were T cells, B-cell-depleted T cells, or PBMCs; the material itself was cDNA or gDNA.

This CDR3 contains 14 residues. Germline CDR1 and CDR2: SEHNR and FQNEAQ (reference sequence). Trimming stripped 3 bases from V and 3 bases from J, with 11 bases between. How the authors handled the data: Scientists estimated how many nucleated cells there were by amplifying reference gene primers. Assay: immunoSEQ multiplex PCR; the TCRdb copy retains only in-frame clones and omits some. V and J calls plus clone size are reproduced from that table; the DNA served to infer D and trimming. The sample records tens of thousands of clones, about 86% being singletons. V and J are TRBV7-9 and TRBJ1-1; D is possibly TRBD1 (6 bases). The clonotype comes from a human donor in a cohort sampled during active COVID-19. Sample: peripheral blood. The CDR3 spells CASSFPGAYTEAFF. The CDR3 coding sequence is TGTGCCAGCAGCTTCCCAGGGGCCTACACTGAAGCTTTCTTT.